Listed here is a single T cell receptor (beta chain). The antigen is not known. Data came from immunoSEQ multiplex PCR; TCRdb stores just in-frame clones and leaves some out. Found here are about 960,000 clones, more than 75% of them singletons; the top ten hold approximately 1.5%. This sample is drawn from a study of shared clonotypes between healthy human individuals. The length of the CDR3 is 13 residues. The germline V gene has CDR1 MNHEY and CDR2 SVGAGI. The V end was cut by 0 bases, the J end by 1 base, with 3 bases between. Whole-study findings and limits: Inspection by rarefaction showed sorted-subset sequencing to be incomplete despite large depth.

The V gene is TRBV6-5, the J gene TRBJ1-1; D unresolved. This clonotype was obtained from a man younger than 30 in good health. Sequenced material: memory CD4+ T cells sorted from blood. Subset here: CD45RA-negative fraction. In DNA, the CDR3 is TGTGCCAGCAGTTACTCTTGGAACACTGAAGCTTTCTTT. Translation gives CASSYSWNTEAFF.